These T cell receptor beta chains were read from a single sample in a study of blood T cell repertoires in COVID-19. Assay used: immunoSEQ multiplex PCR; TCRdb lists only in-frame clones, some missing. The profile shows 15,000 to 20,000 clones, approximately 88% of them singletons. The sequencing sample was made of peripheral blood. The receptors were sampled from a human donor in a cohort sampled during active COVID-19. CDR3s include the opening cysteine and the closing phenylalanine or tryptophan.

V	J	CDR3
TRBV2	TRBJ2-3	CASSLLGGVLQDTQYF
TRBV28	TRBJ2-6	CASVPLRSGANVLTF
TRBV9	TRBJ1-2	CASSVDAGALYGYTF
TRBV27	TRBJ2-3	CASSFGTVGDTQYF
TRBV5-1	TRBJ2-7	CASTQTGTKGEQYF
TRBV20-1	TRBJ1-1	CSARGQAEAFF
TRBV5-8	TRBJ2-1	CASSLLRGGRDEQFF
TRBV27	TRBJ1-5	CASSPIDNQPQHF
TRBV19	TRBJ2-1	CASTFSGLSSYNEQFF
TRBV18	TRBJ1-1	CASSPAVDRAAEAFF
TRBV18	TRBJ2-7	CASSASGQGKYEQYF
TRBV18	TRBJ1-1	CASSPQGDTEAFF
TRBV4-1	TRBJ1-4	CASSQLPAEGKLFF
TRBV2	TRBJ1-1	CASNRQGTNTEAFF
TRBV30	TRBJ2-1	CAWMTSGGYNEQFF
TRBV5-1	TRBJ2-2	CASSVRGPGTGELFF
TRBV19	TRBJ2-1	CASSIQRGYEQFF
TRBV7-6	TRBJ2-2	CASSSKRWLAGGEAGELFF
TRBV6-2/TRBV6-3	TRBJ1-6	CASSTTGSGNSPLHF
TRBV9	TRBJ2-3	CASSLPIGGGTDTQYF
TRBV15	TRBJ2-5	CATSGLAGETQYF
TRBV3-1/TRBV3-2	TRBJ1-2	CASSQDTGRMYGYTF
TRBV7-2	TRBJ1-2	CASSLGGYGGYGYTF
TRBV7-8	TRBJ1-1	CASSLRDRGSNTEAFF
TRBV7-2	TRBJ2-1	CASSLAGRGVKFF
TRBV4-1	TRBJ2-1	CASSQDVGGASREQFF
TRBV11-1	TRBJ2-2	CASSLEQGSGELFF
TRBV7-2	TRBJ2-7	CASSQLAGDSYEQYF
TRBV19	TRBJ2-2	CASSPVDRTNTGELFF
TRBV5-1	TRBJ1-4	CASRRDRDNEKLFF
TRBV7-9	TRBJ1-1	CASSFPGVGTEAFF
TRBV6-2/TRBV6-3	TRBJ2-1	CASSYLSGGVYNEQFF
TRBV6-1	TRBJ2-1	CASSETGGAYNEQFF
TRBV7-3	TRBJ2-1	CASSLLAGGYNEQFF
TRBV30	TRBJ1-6	CAWSLGGTGNSPLHF
TRBV3-1/TRBV3-2	TRBJ2-5	CASSQDLAGGFLQETQYF
TRBV7-6	TRBJ2-1	CASSLVTGVYNEQFF
TRBV3-1/TRBV3-2	TRBJ1-3	CASSQAGTGNTIYF
TRBV12-5	TRBJ2-3	CASGFGTGGTDTQYF
TRBV6-6	TRBJ1-1	CASRRQGGNTEAFF
TRBV7-7	TRBJ2-4	CASSLSWDRGGTKNIQYF
TRBV5-1	TRBJ2-7	CASRLRGEQYF
TRBV7-8	TRBJ1-2	CASSLRNWGGNYGYTF
TRBV7-9	TRBJ1-1	CASSLGQSGDTEAFF
TRBV5-1	TRBJ1-2	CASSFHTGDGYTF
TRBV27	TRBJ2-1	CASSAYAQLAGGQQFF
TRBV5-1	TRBJ1-1	CASRPGTGGPNTEAFF
TRBV30	TRBJ1-1	CAWSVGARGTEAFF
TRBV5-4	TRBJ1-4	CASRSPGNEKLFF
TRBV21-1	TRBJ1-1	CASSQGGFAGEDHTEAFF
TRBV5-1	TRBJ1-4	CASSPAGRVDEKLFF
TRBV6-6	TRBJ1-4	CASSPTGNEAKLFF
TRBV12-3/TRBV12-4	TRBJ2-5	CASSQLAGETQYF
TRBV5-1	TRBJ2-5	CASSLGSRDYF
TRBV6-4	TRBJ2-3	CASSDGTGGWDTQYF
TRBV6-5	TRBJ2-3	CASSRPRGPYTQYF
TRBV5-1	TRBJ1-1	CASSSQGNTEAFF